These 22 T cell receptor beta chains were sequenced from one sample in a study of T cell repertoires in cytomegalovirus infection. TCRdb analysed the reads with MiXCR anew, one entry per CDR3 protein. The table includes around 500,000 distinct CDR3 sequences, approximately 40% detected once. These receptors lack a known antigen. The starting material was cultured PBMCs, obtained from culture after CMV antigen stimulation. These receptor sequences come from a human donor in good health (CMV status not recorded). Some clones in this sample may be carry-over from other donors' samples.

The chain is built from TRBV28 and TRBJ1-1; TRBD1 agrees at 8 bases. Germline values: CDR1 MDHEN, CDR2 SYDVKM. The length of the CDR3 is 11 residues. The ends lost 10 bases at V and 5 bases at J; junction bases unmatched: 3. Here the CDR3 reads CATHRGTEAFF. DNA for the CDR3: TGTGCCACTCACAGGGGGACTGAAGCTTTCTTT.

This clonotype was observed a few times. The chain carries TRBV7-2 and TRBJ2-5, with 9 bases aligning to TRBD2. Germline-derived CDR1 and CDR2 are SGHTA and FQGNSA. The V segment lost 6 bases and the J segment 2 bases; nucleotides outside the gene matches: 10. The CDR3 is 16 residues long. CDR3 residues: CASRTTSGPGQETQYF. The DNA for the CDR3 is TGTGCCAGCAGAACAACTAGCGGGCCAGGACAAGAGACCCAGTACTTC.

This clonotype appeared a few times. The chain recombines TRBV19 with TRBJ1-4; no clear D. The CDR3 length is 13 residues. V was trimmed by 5 bases and J by 0 bases, leaving 4 bases between them. Germline V lookup: CDR1 LNHDA, CDR2 SQIVND (reference sequence). The CDR3 here is CASSRATNEKLFF. The CDR3 nucleotides are TGTGCCAGTAGTCGGGCAACTAATGAAAAACTGTTTTTT.

V is TRBV7-9 and J is TRBJ2-5; D remains ambiguous. The V and J ends lost 5 bases and 2 bases respectively, with 12 bases between them. Germline V lookup: CDR1 SEHNR, CDR2 FQNEAQ (reference sequence). This CDR3 spans 14 amino acids. The CDR3 nucleotides are TGTGCCAGCAGCCCGTCAGAAGGGCAAGAGACCCAGTACTTC. Protein sequence: CASSPSEGQETQYF.

This clonotype was counted between two and nine times. The chain recombines TRBV7-2 with TRBJ1-1; D remains unclear. CDR1 is SGHTA and CDR2 is FQGNSA in the germline V gene. V was clipped by 2 bases and J by 4 bases, with 8 bases between them. The CDR3 sequence is 13 residues long. The CDR3 reads CASSLIPRTEAFF. Here the CDR3 DNA reads TGTGCCAGCAGCTTAATCCCTCGCACTGAAGCTTTCTTT.

This chain joins TRBV14 and TRBJ1-1; no reliable D call. The V end lost 2 bases, the J end lost 2 bases, and 9 bases lay between the germline ends. The CDR3 is 14 amino acids. Germline CDR1 is SGHDN and CDR2 is FVKESK. Here the CDR3 reads CASSQRGINTEAFF. The CDR3, as DNA: TGTGCCAGCAGCCAACGGGGAATTAACACTGAAGCTTTCTTT.

This sequence joins TRBV10-3 and TRBJ2-5; the D gene could be TRBD1 or TRBD2 (5 bases each). Between the trimmed V and J ends, which lost 9 bases and 4 bases, there was a span of 18 bases. This CDR3 is built from 14 residues. Germline V gene lookup returns CDR1 ENHRY and CDR2 SYGVKD. CDR3 DNA sequence: TGTGCCATGGCACCTGGGGGTCTTGGAGAGACCCAGTACTTC. Translated: CAMAPGGLGETQYF.

The chain recombines TRBV2 with TRBJ2-4; D gene uncertain. Germline CDR1 is SNHLY and CDR2 is FYNNEI. This CDR3 region has 16 residues. V was clipped by 9 bases and J by 0 bases, with 18 bases between them. CDR3 residues: CASKAAEALAKNIQYF. For the CDR3, the DNA is TGTGCCAGTAAGGCGGCAGAGGCCTTAGCCAAAAACATTCAGTACTTC.

This clonotype was seen a handful of times. The chain links TRBV6-5 to TRBJ2-7; D unresolved. The germline CDR1 and CDR2 sequences are MNHEY and SVGAGI. The CDR3 contains 15 residues. V was cut by 5 bases and J by 5 bases, with 19 bases left in between. In nucleotides, the CDR3 is TGTGCCAGCAGTCCGTCGCTGGGAACGGTTAACGAGCAGTACTTC. Its protein is CASSPSLGTVNEQYF.

The genes are TRBV20-1 and TRBJ1-1; D unclear. Deletions cut 6 bases from V and 0 bases from J, with 11 bases between. CDR3 size: 13 residues. Germline CDR1 DFQATT, CDR2 SNEGSKA (reference sequence). For the CDR3, the DNA is TGCAGTGCCCCTCGGTACGTGAACACTGAAGCTTTCTTT. Protein product: CSAPRYVNTEAFF.

The genes are TRBV12-3 or TRBV12-4 and TRBJ2-3; D not certain. Trimming took off 9 bases at V and 10 bases at J, with 17 bases between the two ends. This CDR3 comprises 12 residues. Here the CDR3 reads CASDTRPSPQYF. The CDR3 coding sequence is TGTGCCAGTGATACCCGACCCTCCCCGCAGTATTTT.

This clonotype was detected only a few times. The V call is TRBV7-2, the J call TRBJ1-5; 8 nucleotides agree with TRBD1. V lost 2 bases and J lost 5; bases outside the gene matches: 5. From germline, CDR1 is SGHTA and CDR2 FQGNSA. This CDR3 contains 15 residues. For the CDR3, the DNA is TGTGCCAGCAGCTTACAGACAGGGGCGGATCAGCCCCAGCATTTT. It codes for CASSLQTGADQPQHF.

The chain carries TRBV7-6 and TRBJ2-1; 10 nucleotides agree with TRBD1. The CDR3 is 14 amino acids. Unmatched junction bases numbered 6, after V lost 5 bases and J lost 8 bases. Germline V gene lookup returns CDR1 SGHVS and CDR2 FNYEAQ. The CDR3 region is CASSTGQGGHEQFF. Written as DNA, the CDR3 is TGTGCCAGCAGCACCGGACAGGGGGGGCATGAGCAGTTCTTC.

This clonotype was found many times. This sequence joins TRBV7-2 and TRBJ2-7; tentatively, D is TRBD1 (6 bases). CDR3 size: 14 residues. Between the trimmed V and J ends, which lost 4 bases and 3 bases, there was a span of 13 bases. Germline CDR1 and CDR2: SGHTA and FQGNSA. The CDR3 sequence: CASSSRPRGYEQYF. For the CDR3, the DNA is TGTGCCAGCAGCTCGCGGCCCAGGGGCTACGAGCAGTACTTC.

This clonotype has just a few counts. The chain has TRBV4-1 and TRBJ1-2; no definite D call. V lost 1 base and J 1 base, leaving 7 bases between the germline ends. The CDR3 consists of 14 residues. Per germline, CDR1 MGHRA and CDR2 YSYEKL. CDR3 amino acids: CASSQVTGNYGYTF. In DNA, the CDR3 is TGCGCCAGCAGCCAAGTAACGGGTAACTATGGCTACACCTTC.

The chain links TRBV15 to TRBJ2-1, with TRBD2 identical over 8 bases. Germline values: CDR1 LNHNV, CDR2 YYDKDF (reference sequence). This CDR3 spans 15 amino acids. V shed 5 bases and J 9 bases; nucleotides not matched to a gene: 12. DNA of the CDR3: TGTGCCACCAGCGAGGGACTAGTGGTGCCAAGTGAGCAGTTCTTC. Translation: CATSEGLVVPSEQFF.

The rearrangement links TRBV11-3 to TRBJ2-6, with a weak D call TRBD1 (7 bases). Germline CDR1 is SGHNT and CDR2 is YENEEA. This CDR3 has 17 amino acids. Trimming removed 5 bases at V and 0 bases at J, with 14 bases between. The CDR3 region is CASSPQGGPSGANVLTF. CDR3 in DNA: TGTGCCAGCAGCCCCCAGGGGGGACCCTCTGGGGCCAACGTCCTGACTTTC.

The chain couples TRBV19 to TRBJ1-5; unclear D gene. CDR1 is LNHDA and CDR2 is SQIVND in the germline V gene (reference sequence). The CDR3 totals 15 residues. The V end lost 4 bases, the J end lost 4 bases, and 14 bases lay between the germline ends. CDR3 sequence (DNA): TGTGCCAGTAGTACAGACACGGGCCCGAATCAGCCCCAGCATTTT. Residues: CASSTDTGPNQPQHF. Full variable domain (rest looked up from reference TRBV19 and TRBJ1-5): DGGITQSPKYLFRKEGQNVTLSCEQNLNHDAMYWYRQDPGQGLRLIYYSQIVNDFQKGDIAEGYSVSREKKESFPLTVTSAQKNPTAFYLCASSTDTGPNQPQHFGDGTRLSIL.

This clonotype was picked up a small number of times. V and J are TRBV6-7 and TRBJ1-1; no reliable D call. TRBV6-7 is placed among ORFs of uncertain function. V lost 8 bases and J 7 bases, leaving 14 bases between the germline ends. This CDR3 has 12 amino acids. The CDR3 region is CASPQRNHEAFF. Here the CDR3 DNA reads TGTGCCAGCCCTCAGAGGAACCATGAAGCTTTCTTT.

This clonotype was seen more than once but under ten times. This sequence joins TRBV6-2 or TRBV6-3 and TRBJ1-2, with D perhaps TRBD1 (6 bases). The V gene's germline CDR1 is MNHEY and CDR2 SVGEGT. V was cut by 7 bases and J by 4 bases, with 13 bases left in between. The CDR3 covers 13 residues. This chain's CDR3 is CASNPDSFYGYTF. DNA for the CDR3: TGTGCCAGCAATCCGGACAGCTTCTATGGCTACACCTTC.

The gene calls are TRBV10-3 and TRBJ1-4, with D possibly being TRBD1 (5 bases). The CDR3 length is 15 residues. Germline V gene sequence: CDR1 ENHRY, CDR2 SYGVKD. V gave up 5 bases and J gave up 5 bases, with 15 bases separating them. CDR3 sequence reads: CAISPTGRKNEKLFF. CDR3 nucleotides: TGTGCCATCAGTCCCACGGGACGGAAGAATGAAAAACTGTTTTTT.

The chain carries TRBV7-8 and TRBJ1-2; no clear D gene. CDR1 is SGHVS and CDR2 is FQNEAQ in the germline V gene. CDR3 length equals 13 residues. V shed 5 bases and J shed 4 bases, with 11 bases lying between them. The CDR3 coding sequence is TGTGCCAGCAGCCCAACAGTAAGCTATGGCTACACCTTC. Amino acids: CASSPTVSYGYTF.